This TCR beta chain emerged from a study of shared clonotypes between healthy human individuals. Trimming stripped 2 bases from V and 7 bases from J, with 5 bases between. Germline CDR1 reads MNHEY; CDR2 reads SVGAGI. This CDR3 has 12 amino acids. Study-level points and caveats: Memory subsets had estimated richness that was generally smaller than that of naive subsets. Between a few donors, naive CD4 clonotypes were shared at a level of roughly 5.5%.

The assay was run at deep level. About 30,000 T cell genomes, or 200 ng DNA, went into the sorted-subset replicate PCRs. Some clones are missing from TCRdb's copy, which holds only in-frame ones; the method was immunoSEQ multiplex PCR. This table has some 2,000,000 clones, around 95% appearing once. A note on this clone: What it recognizes is unknown. Other nucleotide sequences from this sample produce the same CDR3.

The sequence derives from a man aged 18-30 years in good health. Sequencing used naive CD4+ T cells sorted from blood. The subset is: CD45RA+ positively selected. The chain carries TRBV6-5 and TRBJ2-2; D is undetermined. The DNA for the CDR3 is TGTGCCAGCAGTTACCTCAGCGGGGAGCTGTTTTTT. Its protein is CASSYLSGELFF.